This entry features one T cell receptor (beta chain) sequence. The repertoire was sequenced with immunoSEQ multiplex PCR; TCRdb's copy has only in-frame clones and lacks some. The repertoire holds about 150,000 clones, around three quarters seen once, with around 17% in the top ten. These data originate in a study of blood T cell repertoires in COVID-19. Study background: Material from acute and convalescent COVID-19 was sourced from the United States, Italy and Spain.

V gave up 10 bases and J gave up 2 bases; unmatched junction bases: 2. The CDR3 extends over 12 amino acids. The germline V gene has CDR1 MDHEN and CDR2 SYDVKM. The receptor comes from a woman between 65 and 79 years old in a cohort exposed to, infected with or recovered from COVID-19 (not recorded which). This chain links TRBV28 with TRBJ2-1; 7 bases match TRBD2. The sequencing input was PBMCs or T cells enriched from blood (not recorded which). CDR3 region: CATGTTYNEQFF. DNA of the CDR3: TGTGCCACCGGGACTACCTACAATGAGCAGTTCTTC.